This T cell receptor (beta chain) comes out of a study of cytomegalovirus exposure and HLA in healthy donors listed by TCRdb under 2017. Some background on the complete study: An earlier analysis of several hundred of the donors reported 250 to 300 Gb of sequence data and about 100 million unique TCR beta sequences from 150 million to 200 million T cells. The later analysis used no new phenotypic data to find candidate immune exposures, relying instead on TCR beta sequences and their occurrence across donors. A separate validation cohort of approximately 120 different subjects was used in addition to the 666-subject first cohort. Typing coverage differed by locus: A, B, C, DRB1 and DQB1 were typed in about 629-640 donors, DQA1 in roughly 500, DPA1 in nearly 610, and DPB1 in 450 to 480. The study was designed to test whether signatures of past pathogen exposure could be identified by cataloging public T cell receptors. To decide whether each TCR beta V gene segment behaved as functional or pseudogenic, an earlier analysis of some 600 of the donors relied on high-throughput TCR beta sequencing. The T cell repertoires of around 670 subjects were profiled by immunosequencing and related to cytomegalovirus serostatus. To study patterns of TCR occurrence, a later analysis re-analyzed previously published TCR beta repertoires from around 670 donors and added high-resolution HLA genotyping. High-throughput TCR immunosequencing, statistical association of individual TCRs with disease status, and machine learning were combined to predict cytomegalovirus infection status. Both class I and class II loci were covered by HLA typing, at four-digit resolution. All discovery cohort repertoires had been generated on a single sequencing platform. In a later genetic analysis, genome-wide SNP genotypes for about 65% of the roughly 670 donors were used, and that subset was treated as a discovery cohort. Alongside the repertoire data, information on donor age, sex, ethnicity and CMV serostatus was compiled. An early release covering roughly 640 HLA-typed donors comprised about 300 gigabases of sequencing data and 65 million to 100 million unique TCR sequences. Among around 400 genotyped donors of the cohort, an average of about 240,000 unique TCR beta nucleotide sequences was sequenced per donor, of which roughly 18% were non-productive. Among the 398 genotyped donors, around 81% belonged to the genetic ancestry cluster associated with self-reported Caucasian donors. Because of strong linkage in the cohort, 5 or 6 DR-DQ haplotypes were treated as single units for association and clustering.

The library relied on the immunoSEQ multiplex PCR assay. The multiplex PCR relied on a mix of 60 forward primers for TCR Vbeta segments and 13 reverse primers for TCR Jbeta segments. The CDR3 region of rearranged TCR beta genes was amplified from genomic DNA with a multiplex PCR assay. The amplified TCR beta libraries were sequenced on the Illumina HiSeq System as 87-base-pair reads. Per the original workflow: A later analysis tallied 75 million to 95 million unique TCR beta chains across the 666 repertoires, and some 10 million of those chains were shared by two or more donors. To remove PCR and sequencing errors, raw reads were error-corrected and collapsed into unique sequences using a nearest-neighbor algorithm that merged closely related sequences. Alignment of CDR3 sequences to IMGT reference sequences was used to assign V, D and J gene segments. For a sequence to be retained, at least a six-nucleotide match to both a V gene segment and a J gene segment was required. A rearrangement counted as productive if the CDR3 had no stop codons and remained in frame with V and J, and every other rearrangement counted as non-productive. Following IMGT convention, CDR3 was defined as the stretch from the second conserved V-encoded cysteine to the conserved J-encoded phenylalanine. The earlier analysis of about 530 of the donors excluded any sequence lacking an unambiguous match to a single V gene segment. An earlier analysis of around 600 of the donors classified V segments as functional when productive rearrangements were above 56.7% and as segregating when the standard deviation between donors was above 5%. A statistical classification framework was built for diagnosing cytomegalovirus status from the catalog of TCR beta chain sequences. V and J gene assignment, in a later analysis, came from comparing TCR nucleotide sequences with IMGT/GENE-DB human TR gene sequences. In a later analysis, CDR3 sequences and most-parsimonious VDJ recombination scenarios were assigned using the TCRdist pipeline. In a later analysis, each TCR beta chain was defined by its CDR3 amino acid sequence together with its V-gene family, and reads without a unique V-gene family were excluded. In a later analysis, nearly 600 highly shared, low-generation-probability nucleotide sequences were removed to address suspected cross-contamination and a sequencing artifact. For each public chain, a later analysis derived a clonal expansion index from normalized ranks of inferred template counts within each repertoire. In a later analysis, generation probabilities were computed with a VDJ recombination model fitted to out-of-frame rearrangements, and the resulting probabilities were checked against IGoR. Hypergeometric tests were used in a later analysis to score TCR-TCR, TCR-HLA and TCR-CMV co-occurrence, with a repertoire-size bias correction applied to the TCR pairs. A later analysis estimated false discovery rates by permuting HLA or CMV assignments 20 times. In a later analysis, co-occurring TCRs were grouped using DBSCAN, and TCRdist sequence similarity was added for clustering within HLA-allele-positive subsets. Repertoires with fewer than 30,000 or more than 120,000 public chains were left out of co-occurrence clustering, as were four to six repertoires with anomalous nucleotide sharing. Here the immuneACCESS table is served through TCRdb, limited to in-frame sequences with V and J called. Missing clones are a known gap in these copies; in checked studies unresolved V genes cover under half, and the rest lacks a known reason. V, J and clone size reflect that table, while D and trimming were determined from the DNA. Recorded for this sample are more than 75,000 clones; 65% to 80% of them occurred a single time. Approximately 2.4% of the sample goes to the ten largest clones.

Broader findings and caveats from the paper: Because HLA typing was missing for some donors at each locus, association tests included only the typed subset. According to a later analysis, TCR association rates differed among HLA loci, with DRB1 alleles showing the most associated TCRs and HLA-C alleles showing the fewest. A later analysis found that most CMV-associated TCR beta chains appeared HLA-restricted, with HLA associations seemingly driven largely by CMV exposure. Specific HLA alleles were associated with over 15,000 TCR beta sequences at a false discovery rate of 0.05 in a later analysis. A further reported finding was that TCR beta sequences accurately predicted the HLA-A and HLA-B alleles for most subjects in the first cohort. The only immune exposure information available for the cohort was CMV serostatus. Cytomegalovirus status was reported to be diagnosed by the classifier with high specificity and sensitivity in both the original and validation cohorts. The presence/absence analyses assumed that sequencing depth was roughly uniform across donors, and that assumption may not be true. A later genetic analysis reported fewer N-insertions in productive TCRs among donors in an Asian-associated ancestry cluster than the roughly 670-donor mean. According to a later analysis, parvovirus B19, influenza, CMV and Epstein-Barr virus appeared linked to several top co-occurrence clusters. Correlated functional status among segregating V segments might reflect linkage disequilibrium, but an unknown experimental factor could not be ruled out. Roughly 17 rarely observed V segments, including chromosome 9 orphons, were excluded from the earlier analysis of some 590 of the donors because counts were too low. In vitro tests confirmed that three of the cytomegalovirus-associated TCR beta chains recognize cytomegalovirus antigens. Most TCR sequences were seen in very few donors, while some public TCRs were found in many individuals. A cluster of highly shared sequence variants was judged likely to represent a technical artifact of the sequencing pipeline. A total of 164 TCR beta chains were listed by the study as associated with cytomegalovirus. This cohort had only TCR beta chains sequenced, and the lack of alpha or paired-chain data limited which features could be detected. The 87-base-pair reads could not distinguish some IMGT-functional V segments, including TRBV6-2 and TRBV6-3, so those segments were excluded. In an earlier analysis of around 600 of the donors, most TCR beta V segments were observed in productive rearrangements about 87% or about 30% of the time, broadly matching IMGT annotations. V-gene and J-gene trimming of TCR beta chains was associated with a missense DCLRE1C variant in a later genetic analysis, and the association was replicated in an independent cohort. The authors suggested that the approach could potentially be generalized to other disease states and immunological phenotypes. In a later analysis, HLA-associated TCR beta chains showed more clonal expansion and lower generation probabilities than non-associated chains that were equally common. When HLA alleles, especially DR and DQ, strongly co-occurred, TCR associations were difficult to assign to individual alleles.

The cohort consisted of 666 healthy bone marrow donors. At the time of sampling, all cohort members were nominally healthy, though unrecorded immune exposures were likely present. The donor was CMV seronegative and was included in the group of several hundred seronegative cohort members. A peripheral blood sample was provided by each donor, and peripheral blood mononuclear cells were used for TCR beta sequencing. Genomic DNA was extracted from the blood cell samples with the Qiagen DNeasy Blood Extraction Kit. The germline V end is reduced by 7 bases and the J end by 5 bases; junction bases left unmatched: 10. CDR3 length: 14 amino acids, cysteine to phenylalanine. The DNA shown is the 42-base CDR3, in frame from base 1. The germline V gene sets CDR1 to SNHLY and CDR2 to FYNNEI. Concerning this clone itself: This receptor's antigen is unknown. One base away there is no much larger clone; base qualities are not given.

Sequencing was performed on PBMCs. The rearranged segments are TRBV2 and TRBJ1-1; the junction holds 7 bases that match TRBD1. This clonotype was sampled from a man under 40 in good health and CMV-seronegative. The sequence in DNA is TGTGCCAGCACCGAGGGGGCCCAGTGGACTGAAGCTTTCTTT. This gives the protein CASTEGAQWTEAFF.